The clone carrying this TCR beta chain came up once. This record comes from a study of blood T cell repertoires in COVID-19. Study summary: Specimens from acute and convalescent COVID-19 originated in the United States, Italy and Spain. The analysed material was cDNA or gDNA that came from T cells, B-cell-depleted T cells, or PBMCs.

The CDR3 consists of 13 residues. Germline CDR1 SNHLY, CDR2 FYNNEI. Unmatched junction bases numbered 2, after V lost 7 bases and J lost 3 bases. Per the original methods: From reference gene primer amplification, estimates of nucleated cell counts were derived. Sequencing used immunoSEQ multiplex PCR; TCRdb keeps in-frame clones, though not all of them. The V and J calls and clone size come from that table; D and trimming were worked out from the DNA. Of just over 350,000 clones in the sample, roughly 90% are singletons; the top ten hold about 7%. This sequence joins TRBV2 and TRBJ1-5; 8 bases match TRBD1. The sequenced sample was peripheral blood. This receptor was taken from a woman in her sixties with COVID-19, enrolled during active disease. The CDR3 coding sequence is TGTGCCAGCAAGGACAGGGTCAATCAGCCCCAGCATTTT. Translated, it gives CASKDRVNQPQHF. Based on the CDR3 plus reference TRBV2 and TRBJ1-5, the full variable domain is EPEVTQTPSHQVTQMGQEVILRCVPISNHLYFYWYRQILGQKVEFLVSFYNNEISEKSEIFDDQFSVERPDGSNFTLKIRSTKLEDSAMYFCASKDRVNQPQHFGDGTRLSIL.